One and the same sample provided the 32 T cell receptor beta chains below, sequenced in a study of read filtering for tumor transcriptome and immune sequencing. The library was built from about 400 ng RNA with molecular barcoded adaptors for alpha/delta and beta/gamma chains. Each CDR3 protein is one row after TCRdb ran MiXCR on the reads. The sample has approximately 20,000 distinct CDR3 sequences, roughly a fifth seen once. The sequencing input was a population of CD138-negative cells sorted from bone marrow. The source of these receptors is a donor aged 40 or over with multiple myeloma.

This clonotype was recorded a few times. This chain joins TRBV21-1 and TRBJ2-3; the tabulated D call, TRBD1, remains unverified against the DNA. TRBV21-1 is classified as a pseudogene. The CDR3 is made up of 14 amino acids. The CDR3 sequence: CARADRKNTDTQYF. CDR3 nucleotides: TGTGCCAGGGCGGACAGGAAGAACACAGATACGCAGTATTTT.

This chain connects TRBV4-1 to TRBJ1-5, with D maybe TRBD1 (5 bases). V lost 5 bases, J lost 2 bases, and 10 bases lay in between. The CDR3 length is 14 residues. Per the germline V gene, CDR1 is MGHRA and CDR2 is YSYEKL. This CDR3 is CASSKTGGNQPQHF. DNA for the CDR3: TGCGCCAGCAGCAAGACGGGGGGCAATCAGCCCCAGCATTTT.

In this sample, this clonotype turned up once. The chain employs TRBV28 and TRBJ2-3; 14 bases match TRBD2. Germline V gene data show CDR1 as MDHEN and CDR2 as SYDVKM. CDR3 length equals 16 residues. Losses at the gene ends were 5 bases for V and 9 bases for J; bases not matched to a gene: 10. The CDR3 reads CASSTRTSGRYPTQYF. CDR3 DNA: TGTGCCAGCAGTACCAGGACTAGCGGGAGGTACCCCACGCAGTATTTT.

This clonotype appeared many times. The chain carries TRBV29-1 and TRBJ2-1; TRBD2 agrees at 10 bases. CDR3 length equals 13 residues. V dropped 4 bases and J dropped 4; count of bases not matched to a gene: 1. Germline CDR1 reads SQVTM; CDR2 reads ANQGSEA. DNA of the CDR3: TGCAGCGTTGCTAGCGGGAGTTACAATGAGCAGTTCTTC. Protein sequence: CSVASGSYNEQFF.

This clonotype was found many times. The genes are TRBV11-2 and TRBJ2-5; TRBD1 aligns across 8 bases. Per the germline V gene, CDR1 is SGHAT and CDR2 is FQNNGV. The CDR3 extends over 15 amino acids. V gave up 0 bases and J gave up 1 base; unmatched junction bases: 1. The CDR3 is CASSLEDRGQETQYF. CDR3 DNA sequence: TGTGCCAGCAGCTTAGAAGACAGGGGCCAAGAGACCCAGTACTTC.

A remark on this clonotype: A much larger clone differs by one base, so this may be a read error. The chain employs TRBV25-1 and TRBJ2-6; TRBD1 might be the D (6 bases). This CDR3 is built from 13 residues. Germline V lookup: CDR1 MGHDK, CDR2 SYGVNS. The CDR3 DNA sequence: TGTGCCGGCAGGGGCTCTGGGGCCAACGTCCTGACTTTC. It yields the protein CAGRGSGANVLTF.

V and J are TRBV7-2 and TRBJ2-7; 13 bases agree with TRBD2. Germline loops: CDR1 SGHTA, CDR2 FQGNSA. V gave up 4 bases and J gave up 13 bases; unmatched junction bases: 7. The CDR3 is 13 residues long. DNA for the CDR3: TGTGCCAGCAGCTCGAGACTAGCGGGGGGTGGTTACTTC. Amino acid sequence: CASSSRLAGGGYF.

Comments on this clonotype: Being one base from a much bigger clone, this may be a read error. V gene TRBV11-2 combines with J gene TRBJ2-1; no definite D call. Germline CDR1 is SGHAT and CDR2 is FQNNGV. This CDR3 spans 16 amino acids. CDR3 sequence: CASSLGWRSSYYEQFF. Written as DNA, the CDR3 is TGTGCCAGCAGCTTAGGTTGGCGGAGCTCCTACTATGAGCAGTTCTTC.

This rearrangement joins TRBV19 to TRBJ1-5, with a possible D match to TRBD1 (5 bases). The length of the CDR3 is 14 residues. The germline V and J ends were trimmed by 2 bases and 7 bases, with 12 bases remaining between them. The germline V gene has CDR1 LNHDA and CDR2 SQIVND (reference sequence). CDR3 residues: CASSIQGVGQPQHF. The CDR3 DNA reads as TGTGCCAGTAGTATACAGGGAGTAGGGCAGCCCCAGCATTTT.

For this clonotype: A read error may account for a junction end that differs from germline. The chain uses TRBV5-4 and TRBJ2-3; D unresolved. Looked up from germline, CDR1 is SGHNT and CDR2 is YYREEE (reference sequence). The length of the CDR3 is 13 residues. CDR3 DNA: TGTGCCAGCAGCTCGGTTGGCACAGATACGCAGTGTTTT. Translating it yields CASSSVGTDTQCF.

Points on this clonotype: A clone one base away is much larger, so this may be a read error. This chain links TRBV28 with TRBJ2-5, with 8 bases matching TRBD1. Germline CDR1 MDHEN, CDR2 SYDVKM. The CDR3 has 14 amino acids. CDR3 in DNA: TGTGCCAGCACCCGTCGACAGGGGCAAGGGACCCAGTACTTC. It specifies CASTRRQGQGTQYF.

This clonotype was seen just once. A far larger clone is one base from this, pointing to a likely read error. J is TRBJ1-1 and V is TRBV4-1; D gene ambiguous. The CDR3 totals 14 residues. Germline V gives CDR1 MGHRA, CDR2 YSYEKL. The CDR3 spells CASSQAPKYTDAFF. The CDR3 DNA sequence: TGCGCCAGCAGCCAAGCCCCTAAATACACTGACGCTTTCTTT.

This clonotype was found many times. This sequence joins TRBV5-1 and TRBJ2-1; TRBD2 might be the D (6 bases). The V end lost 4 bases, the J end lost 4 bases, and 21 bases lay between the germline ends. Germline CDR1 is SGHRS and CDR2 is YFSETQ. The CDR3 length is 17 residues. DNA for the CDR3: TGCGCCAGCAGCCCCCCCGCCCGGGGGTCGAATTACAATGAGCAGTTCTTC. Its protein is CASSPPARGSNYNEQFF.

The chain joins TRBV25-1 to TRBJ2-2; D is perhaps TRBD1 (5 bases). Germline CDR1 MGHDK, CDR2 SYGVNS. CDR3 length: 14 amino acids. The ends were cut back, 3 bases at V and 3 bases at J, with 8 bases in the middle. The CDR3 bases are TGTGCCAGCAGTGACAGGGTGGACACCGGGGAGCTGTTTTTT. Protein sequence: CASSDRVDTGELFF.

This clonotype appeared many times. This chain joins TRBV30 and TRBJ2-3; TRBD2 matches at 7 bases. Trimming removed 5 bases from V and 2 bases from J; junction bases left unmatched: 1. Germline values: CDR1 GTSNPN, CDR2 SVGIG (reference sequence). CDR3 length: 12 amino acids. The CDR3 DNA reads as TGTGCCTGGGGGACTACCACAGATACGCAGTATTTT. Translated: CAWGTTTDTQYF.

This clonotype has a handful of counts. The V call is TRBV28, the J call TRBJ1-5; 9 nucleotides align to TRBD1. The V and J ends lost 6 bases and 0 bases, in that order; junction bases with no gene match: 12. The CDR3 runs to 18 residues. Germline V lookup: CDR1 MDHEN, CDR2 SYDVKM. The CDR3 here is CASSLTGTGTYSNQPQHF. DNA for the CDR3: TGTGCCAGCAGCCTTACCGGGACAGGGACCTATAGCAATCAGCCCCAGCATTTT.

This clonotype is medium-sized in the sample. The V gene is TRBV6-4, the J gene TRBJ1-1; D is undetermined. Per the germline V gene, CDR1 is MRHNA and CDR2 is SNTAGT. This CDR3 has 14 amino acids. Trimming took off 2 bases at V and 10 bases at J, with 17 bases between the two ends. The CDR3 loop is CASSDGPRRPRAFF. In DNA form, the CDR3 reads TGTGCCAGCAGTGACGGACCCCGGCGACCCCGAGCTTTCTTT.

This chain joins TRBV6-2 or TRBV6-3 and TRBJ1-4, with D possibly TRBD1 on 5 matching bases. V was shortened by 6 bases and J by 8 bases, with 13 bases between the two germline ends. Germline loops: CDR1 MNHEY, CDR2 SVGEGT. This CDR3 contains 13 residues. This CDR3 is CASSWIRAEKLFF. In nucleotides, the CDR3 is TGTGCCAGCAGCTGGATCAGGGCCGAAAAACTGTTTTTT.

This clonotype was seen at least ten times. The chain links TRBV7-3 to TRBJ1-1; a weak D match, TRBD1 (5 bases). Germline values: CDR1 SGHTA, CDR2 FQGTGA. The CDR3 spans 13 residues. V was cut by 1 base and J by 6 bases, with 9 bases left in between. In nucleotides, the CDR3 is TGTGCCAGCAGCTTAAACTCGGGGGCTGAAGCTTTCTTT. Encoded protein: CASSLNSGAEAFF. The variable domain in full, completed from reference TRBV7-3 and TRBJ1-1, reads GAGVSQTPSNKVTEKGKYVELRCDPISGHTALYWYRQSLGQGPEFLIYFQGTGAADDSGLPNDRFFAVRPEGSVSTLKIQRTERGDSAVYLCASSLNSGAEAFFGQGTRLTVV.

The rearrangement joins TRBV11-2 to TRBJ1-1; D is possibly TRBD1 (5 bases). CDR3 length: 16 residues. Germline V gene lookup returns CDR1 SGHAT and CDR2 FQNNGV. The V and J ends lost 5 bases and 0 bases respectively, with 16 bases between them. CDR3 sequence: CASSQRPRGMNTEAFF. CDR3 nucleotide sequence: TGTGCCAGCAGCCAGAGACCCCGGGGCATGAACACTGAAGCTTTCTTT.

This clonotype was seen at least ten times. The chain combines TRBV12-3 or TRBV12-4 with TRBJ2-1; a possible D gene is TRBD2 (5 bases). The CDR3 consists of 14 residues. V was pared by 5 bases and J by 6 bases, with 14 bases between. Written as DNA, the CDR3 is TGTGCCAGCAGTCCCCGGACTGGGCCCAATGAGCAGTTCTTC. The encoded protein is CASSPRTGPNEQFF.

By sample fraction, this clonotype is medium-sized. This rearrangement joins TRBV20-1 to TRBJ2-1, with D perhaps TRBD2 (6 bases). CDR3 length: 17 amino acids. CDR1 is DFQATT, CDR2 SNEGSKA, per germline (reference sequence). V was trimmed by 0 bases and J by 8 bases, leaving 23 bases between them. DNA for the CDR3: TGCAGTGCTAGAGATCTCCGGGGCCCGGGAGCTGGCCATGAGCAGTTCTTC. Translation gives CSARDLRGPGAGHEQFF.

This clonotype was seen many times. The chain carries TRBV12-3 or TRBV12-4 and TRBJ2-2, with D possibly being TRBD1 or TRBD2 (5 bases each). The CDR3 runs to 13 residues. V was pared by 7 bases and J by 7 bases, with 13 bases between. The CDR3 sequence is CASMTGLGGELFF. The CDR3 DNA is TGTGCCAGCATGACGGGGCTCGGCGGGGAGCTGTTTTTT.

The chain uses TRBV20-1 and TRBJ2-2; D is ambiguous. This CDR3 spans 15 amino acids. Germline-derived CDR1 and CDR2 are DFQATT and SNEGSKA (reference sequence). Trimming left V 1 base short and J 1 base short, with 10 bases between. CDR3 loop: CSARGSSMNTGELFF. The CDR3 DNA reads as TGCAGTGCTAGAGGCAGCAGTATGAACACCGGGGAGCTGTTTTTT.

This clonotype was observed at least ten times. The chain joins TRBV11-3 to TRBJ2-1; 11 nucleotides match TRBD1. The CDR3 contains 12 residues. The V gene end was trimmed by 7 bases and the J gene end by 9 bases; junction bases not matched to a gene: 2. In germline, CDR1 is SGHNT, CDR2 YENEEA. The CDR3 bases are TGTGCCAGCAAGGGACAGGGGGGTGAGCAGTTCTTC. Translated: CASKGQGGEQFF.

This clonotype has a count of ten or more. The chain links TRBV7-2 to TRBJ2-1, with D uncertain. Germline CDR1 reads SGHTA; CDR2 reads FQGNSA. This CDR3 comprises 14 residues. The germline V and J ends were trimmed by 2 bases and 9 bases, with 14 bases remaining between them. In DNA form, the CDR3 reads TGTGCCAGCAGCTTAATTGGGTTAGGCGGTGAGCAGTTCTTC. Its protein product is CASSLIGLGGEQFF.

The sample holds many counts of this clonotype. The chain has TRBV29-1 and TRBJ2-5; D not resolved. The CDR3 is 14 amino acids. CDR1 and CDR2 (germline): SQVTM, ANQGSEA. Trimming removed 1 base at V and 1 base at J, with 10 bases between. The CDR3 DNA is TGCAGCGTTGAAGTGCGTGGCCCCCAAGAGACCCAGTACTTC. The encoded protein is CSVEVRGPQETQYF.

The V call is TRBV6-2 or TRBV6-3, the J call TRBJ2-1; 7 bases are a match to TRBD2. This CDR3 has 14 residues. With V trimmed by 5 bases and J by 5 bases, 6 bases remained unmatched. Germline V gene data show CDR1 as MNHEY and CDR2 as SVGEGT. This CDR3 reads CASSRTSSNNEQFF. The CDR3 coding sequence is TGTGCCAGCAGTCGGACTAGTTCCAACAATGAGCAGTTCTTC.

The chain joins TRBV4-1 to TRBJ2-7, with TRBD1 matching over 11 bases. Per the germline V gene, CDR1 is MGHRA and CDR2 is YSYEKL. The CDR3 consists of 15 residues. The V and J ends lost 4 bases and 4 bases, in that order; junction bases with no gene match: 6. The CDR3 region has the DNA TGCGCCAGCAGCCGCCCGGGACAGGGGGAATACGAGCAGTACTTC. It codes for CASSRPGQGEYEQYF.

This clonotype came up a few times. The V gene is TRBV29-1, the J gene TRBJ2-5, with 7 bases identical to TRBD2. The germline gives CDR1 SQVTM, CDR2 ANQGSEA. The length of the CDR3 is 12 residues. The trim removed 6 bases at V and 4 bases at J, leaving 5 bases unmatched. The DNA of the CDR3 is TGCAGCGTGGGAGGGGTGGGAGAGACCCAGTACTTC. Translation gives CSVGGVGETQYF.

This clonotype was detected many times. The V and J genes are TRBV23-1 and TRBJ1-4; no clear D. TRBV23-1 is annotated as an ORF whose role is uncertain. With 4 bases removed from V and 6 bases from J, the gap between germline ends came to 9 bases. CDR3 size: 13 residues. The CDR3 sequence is CASSPLSYEKLFF. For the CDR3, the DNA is TGCGCCAGCAGTCCGCTCAGCTATGAAAAACTGTTTTTT.

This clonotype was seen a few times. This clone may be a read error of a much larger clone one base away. The CDR3 DNA sequence: TGTGCCAGCAGCTACATGGACTCACGCGCAGATACGCAGTATTTT. This sequence encodes CASSYMDSRADTQYF. This sequence joins TRBV7-2 and TRBJ2-3; D perhaps matches TRBD2 (5 bases). There are 15 residues in the CDR3. Deletions cut 4 bases from V and 4 bases from J, with 15 bases between. CDR1 and CDR2 from the germline V gene are SGHTA and FQGNSA. Full variable domain (remainder filled in from reference TRBV7-2 and TRBJ2-3): GAGVSQSPSNKVTEKGKDVELRCDPISGHTALYWYRQSLGQGLEFLIYFQGNSAPDKSGLPSDRFSAERTGGSVSTLTIQRTQQEDSAVYLCASSYMDSRADTQYFGPGTRLTVL.